This TCR beta chain stems from a study of graft-versus-host responses after intestinal transplantation. On the study more broadly: Grafts that recipients had were multivisceral, liver-intestinal, or isolated intestinal transplants. Recipients were all induced with anti-thymocyte globulin, then given tacrolimus and steroids for 3 to 4 years. Study outcomes and limitations: Those patients showing graft-donor T cell macrochimerism displayed high graft-versus-host to host-versus-graft clonal ratios in allografts. Peak levels of circulating GvH clones tracked with early post-transplant HvG declines.

The assay was immunoSEQ multiplex PCR, and TCRdb's table has in-frame clones only and misses some. The sample carries roughly 100,000 clones, 80% to 95% recorded once. Details on this clone: Its target is unknown.

This TCR was sampled from a human donor who received an intestinal transplant. The sequenced sample was unstimulated CD8+ T cells sorted from spleen or lymph node cells, obtained before intestinal transplant.

CDR3 sequence (DNA): TGTGCCAGCAGCTTGGGAACCTCCGAGCAGTACTTC. This codes for CASSLGTSEQYF. The rearrangement joins TRBV7-2 to TRBJ2-7; no clear D. Germline V gene sequence: CDR1 SGHTA, CDR2 FQGNSA. Deletions cut 3 bases from V and 6 bases from J, with 9 bases between. The CDR3 has 12 residues.